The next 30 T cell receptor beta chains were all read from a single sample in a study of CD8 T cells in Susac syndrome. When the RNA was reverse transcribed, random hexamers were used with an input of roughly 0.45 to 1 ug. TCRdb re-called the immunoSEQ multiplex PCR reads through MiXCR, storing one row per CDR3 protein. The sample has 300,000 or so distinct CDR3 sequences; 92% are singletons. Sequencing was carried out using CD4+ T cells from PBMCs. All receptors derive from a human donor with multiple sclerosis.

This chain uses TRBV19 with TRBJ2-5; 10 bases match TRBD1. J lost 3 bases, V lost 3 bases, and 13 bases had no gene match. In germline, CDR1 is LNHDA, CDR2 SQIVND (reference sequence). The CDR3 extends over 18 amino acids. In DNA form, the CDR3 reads TGTGCCAGTAGTATGGGGGCCCGACAGGGGGCTTTGAAAGAGACCCAGTACTTC. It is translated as CASSMGARQGALKETQYF.

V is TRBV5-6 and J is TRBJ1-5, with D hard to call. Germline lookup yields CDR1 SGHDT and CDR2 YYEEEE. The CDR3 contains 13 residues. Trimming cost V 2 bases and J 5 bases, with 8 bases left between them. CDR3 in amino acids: CASSLRTHQPQHF. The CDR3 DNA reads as TGTGCCAGCAGCTTAAGGACCCATCAGCCCCAGCATTTT. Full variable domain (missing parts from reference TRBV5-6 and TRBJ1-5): DAGVTQSPTHLIKTRGQQVTLRCSPKSGHDTVSWYQQALGQGPQFIFQYYEEEERQRGNFPDRFSGHQFPNYSSELNVNALLLGDSALYLCASSLRTHQPQHFGDGTRLSIL.

CDR3 in amino acids: CASSQGLGPATNEKLFF. The CDR3 region has the DNA TGCGCCAGCAGCCAAGGCCTTGGGCCCGCAACTAATGAAAAACTGTTTTTT. The gene calls are TRBV4-3 and TRBJ1-4; D is undetermined. Germline lookup yields CDR1 LGHNA and CDR2 YSLEER. The CDR3 is made up of 17 amino acids. V was clipped by 1 base and J by 0 bases, with 12 bases between them.

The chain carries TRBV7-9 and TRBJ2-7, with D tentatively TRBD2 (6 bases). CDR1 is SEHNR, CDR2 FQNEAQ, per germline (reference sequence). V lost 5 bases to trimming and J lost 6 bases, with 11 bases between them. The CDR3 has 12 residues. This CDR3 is CASSEYGGEQYF. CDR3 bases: TGTGCCAGCAGCGAGTACGGGGGCGAGCAGTACTTC.

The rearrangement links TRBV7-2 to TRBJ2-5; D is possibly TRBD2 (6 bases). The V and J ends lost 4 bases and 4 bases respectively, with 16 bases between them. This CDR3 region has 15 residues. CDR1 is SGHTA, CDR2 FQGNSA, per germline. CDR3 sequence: CASSYGGNRGETQYF. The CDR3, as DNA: TGTGCCAGCAGCTATGGGGGGAACCGGGGAGAGACCCAGTACTTC. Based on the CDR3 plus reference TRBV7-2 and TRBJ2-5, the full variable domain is GAGVSQSPSNKVTEKGKDVELRCDPISGHTALYWYRQSLGQGLEFLIYFQGNSAPDKSGLPSDRFSAERTGGSVSTLTIQRTQQEDSAVYLCASSYGGNRGETQYFGPGTRLLVL.

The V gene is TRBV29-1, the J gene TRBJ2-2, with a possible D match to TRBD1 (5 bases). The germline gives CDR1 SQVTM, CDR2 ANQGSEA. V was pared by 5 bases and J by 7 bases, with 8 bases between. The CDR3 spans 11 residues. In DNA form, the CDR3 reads TGCAGCGTTCAGGGTATCGGGGAGCTGTTTTTT. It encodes CSVQGIGELFF.

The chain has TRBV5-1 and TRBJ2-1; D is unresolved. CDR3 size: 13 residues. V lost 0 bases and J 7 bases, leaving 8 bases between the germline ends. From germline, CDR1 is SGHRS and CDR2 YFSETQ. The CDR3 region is CASSLGSPNEQFF. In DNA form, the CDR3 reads TGCGCCAGCAGCTTGGGTTCCCCTAATGAGCAGTTCTTC. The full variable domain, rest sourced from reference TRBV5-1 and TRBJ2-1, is KAGVTQTPRYLIKTRGQQVTLSCSPISGHRSVSWYQQTPGQGLQFLFEYFSETQRNKGNFPGRFSGRQFSNSRSEMNVSTLELGDSALYLCASSLGSPNEQFFGPGTRLTVL.

The CDR3 sequence: CASSARDSPYEQYF. In DNA form, the CDR3 reads TGTGCCAGCAGCGCCCGGGACAGTCCCTACGAGCAGTACTTC. The rearrangement links TRBV7-9 to TRBJ2-7, with 7 bases identical to TRBD1. The CDR3 contains 14 residues. The germline gives CDR1 SEHNR, CDR2 FQNEAQ (reference sequence). V gave up 5 bases and J gave up 2 bases; unmatched junction bases: 6.

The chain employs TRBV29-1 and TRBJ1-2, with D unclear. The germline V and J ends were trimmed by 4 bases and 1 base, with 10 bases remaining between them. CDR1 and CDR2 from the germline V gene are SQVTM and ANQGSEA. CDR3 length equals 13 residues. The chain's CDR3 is CSVGEVGNYGYTF. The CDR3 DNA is TGCAGCGTTGGGGAGGTCGGTAACTATGGCTACACCTTC.

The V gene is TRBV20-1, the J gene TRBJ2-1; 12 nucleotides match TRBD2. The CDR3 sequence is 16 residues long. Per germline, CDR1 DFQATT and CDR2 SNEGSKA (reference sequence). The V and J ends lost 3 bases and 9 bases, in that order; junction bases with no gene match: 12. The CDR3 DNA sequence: TGCAGTGCTAGTGTTCGTCTAGCGGGAGGGCGTGGTGAGCAGTTCTTC. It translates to CSASVRLAGGRGEQFF.

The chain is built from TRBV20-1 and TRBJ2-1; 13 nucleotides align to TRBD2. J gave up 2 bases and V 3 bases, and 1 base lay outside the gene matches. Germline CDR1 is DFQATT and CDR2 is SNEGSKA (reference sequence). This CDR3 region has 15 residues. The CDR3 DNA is TGCAGTGCTAGCGGGACTAGCGGGGCCTACAATGAGCAGTTCTTC. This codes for CSASGTSGAYNEQFF.

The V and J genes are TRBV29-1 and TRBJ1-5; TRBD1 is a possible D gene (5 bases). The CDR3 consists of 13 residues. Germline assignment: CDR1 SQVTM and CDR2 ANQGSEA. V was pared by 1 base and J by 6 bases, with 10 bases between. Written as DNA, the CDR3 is TGCAGCGTTGAAGTCGGGGGTACTCAGCCCCAGCATTTT. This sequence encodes CSVEVGGTQPQHF.

The CDR3 DNA reads TGCGCCAGCAGCCAATTCCGACTAGGCCCCTACGAGCAGTACTTC. Protein product: CASSQFRLGPYEQYF. V usage is TRBV4-1 and J usage is TRBJ2-7; a possible D gene is TRBD2 (6 bases). Trimming took 2 bases from V and 2 from J, leaving 13 bases between them. The CDR3 loop spans 15 amino acids. The germline CDR1 and CDR2 sequences are MGHRA and YSYEKL.

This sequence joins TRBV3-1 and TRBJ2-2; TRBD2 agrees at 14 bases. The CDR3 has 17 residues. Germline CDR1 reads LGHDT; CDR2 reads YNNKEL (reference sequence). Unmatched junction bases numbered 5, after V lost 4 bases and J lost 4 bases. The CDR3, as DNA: TGTGCCAGCAGCCCGGGACTAGCGGGGGTGGGCACCGGGGAGCTGTTTTTT. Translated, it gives CASSPGLAGVGTGELFF.

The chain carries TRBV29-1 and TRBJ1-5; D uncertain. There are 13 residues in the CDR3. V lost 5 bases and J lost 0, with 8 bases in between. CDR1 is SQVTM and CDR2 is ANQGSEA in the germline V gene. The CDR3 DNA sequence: TGCAGCGTTAAGGTGAATAGCAATCAGCCCCAGCATTTT. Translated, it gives CSVKVNSNQPQHF. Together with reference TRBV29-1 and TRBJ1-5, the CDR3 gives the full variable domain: SAVISQKPSRDICQRGTSLTIQCQVDSQVTMMFWYRQQPGQSLTLIATANQGSEATYESGFVIDKFPISRPNLTFSTLTVSNMSPEDSSIYLCSVKVNSNQPQHFGDGTRLSIL.

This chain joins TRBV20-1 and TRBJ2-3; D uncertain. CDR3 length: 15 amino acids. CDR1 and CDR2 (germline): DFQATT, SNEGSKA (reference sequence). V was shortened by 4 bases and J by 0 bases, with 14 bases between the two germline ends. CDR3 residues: CSATGPYISTDTQYF. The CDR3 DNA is TGCAGTGCTACAGGACCCTATATTAGCACAGATACGCAGTATTTT.

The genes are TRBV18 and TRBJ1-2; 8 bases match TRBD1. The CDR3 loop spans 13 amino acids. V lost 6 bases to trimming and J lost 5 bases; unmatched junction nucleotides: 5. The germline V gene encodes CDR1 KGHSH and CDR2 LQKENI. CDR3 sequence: CASSTGERYGYTF. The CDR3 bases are TGTGCCAGCTCGACAGGGGAAAGATATGGCTACACCTTC.

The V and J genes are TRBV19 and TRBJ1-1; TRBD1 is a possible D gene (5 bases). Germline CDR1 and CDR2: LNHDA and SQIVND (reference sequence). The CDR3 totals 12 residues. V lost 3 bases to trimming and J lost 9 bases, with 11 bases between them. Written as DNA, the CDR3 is TGTGCCAGTAGTATGACTACAGGCAAAGCTTTCTTT. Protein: CASSMTTGKAFF.

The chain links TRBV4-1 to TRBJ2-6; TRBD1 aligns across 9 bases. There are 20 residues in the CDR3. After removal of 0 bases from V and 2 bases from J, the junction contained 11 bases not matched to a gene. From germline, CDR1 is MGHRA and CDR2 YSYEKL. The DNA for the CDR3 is TGCGCCAGCAGCCAAGATCAGGGTTGGGGACAGGGACCTGGGGCCAACGTCCTGACTTTC. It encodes CASSQDQGWGQGPGANVLTF.

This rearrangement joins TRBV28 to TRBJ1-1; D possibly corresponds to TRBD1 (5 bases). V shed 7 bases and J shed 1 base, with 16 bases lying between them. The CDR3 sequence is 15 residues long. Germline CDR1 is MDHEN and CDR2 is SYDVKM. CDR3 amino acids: CASILRDGKNTEAFF. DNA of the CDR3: TGTGCCAGCATCCTCCGGGACGGTAAGAACACTGAAGCTTTCTTT.

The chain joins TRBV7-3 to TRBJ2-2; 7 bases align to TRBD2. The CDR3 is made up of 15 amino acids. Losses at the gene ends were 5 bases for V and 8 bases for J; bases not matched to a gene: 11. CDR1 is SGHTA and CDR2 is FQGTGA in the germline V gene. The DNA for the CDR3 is TGTGCCAGCAGCCCCGACGGGGGGTTCGCGGGGGAGCTGTTTTTT. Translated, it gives CASSPDGGFAGELFF. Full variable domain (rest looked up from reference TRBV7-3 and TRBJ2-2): GAGVSQTPSNKVTEKGKYVELRCDPISGHTALYWYRQSLGQGPEFLIYFQGTGAADDSGLPNDRFFAVRPEGSVSTLKIQRTERGDSAVYLCASSPDGGFAGELFFGEGSRLTVL.

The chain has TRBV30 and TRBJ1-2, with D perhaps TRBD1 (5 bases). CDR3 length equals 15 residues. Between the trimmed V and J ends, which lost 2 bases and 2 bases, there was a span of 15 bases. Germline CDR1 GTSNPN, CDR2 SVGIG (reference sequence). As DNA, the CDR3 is TGTGCCTGGAGTCTTGGGGTCCAGGGCAACTATGGCTACACCTTC. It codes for CAWSLGVQGNYGYTF.

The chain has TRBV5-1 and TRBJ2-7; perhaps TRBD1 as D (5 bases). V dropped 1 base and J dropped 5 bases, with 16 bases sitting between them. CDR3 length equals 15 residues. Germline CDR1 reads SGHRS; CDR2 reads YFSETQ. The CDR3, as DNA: TGCGCCAGCAGCTTGTCGGCAAATACAGGTGACGAGCAGTACTTC. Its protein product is CASSLSANTGDEQYF.

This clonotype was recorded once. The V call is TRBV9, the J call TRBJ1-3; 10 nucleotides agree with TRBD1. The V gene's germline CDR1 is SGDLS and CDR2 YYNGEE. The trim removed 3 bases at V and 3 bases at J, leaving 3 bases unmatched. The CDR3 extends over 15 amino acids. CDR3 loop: CASSAGTGDGNTIYF. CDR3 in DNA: TGTGCCAGCAGCGCCGGGACAGGGGATGGAAACACCATATATTTT. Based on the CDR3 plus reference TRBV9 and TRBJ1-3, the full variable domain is DSGVTQTPKHLITATGQRVTLRCSPRSGDLSVYWYQQSLDQGLQFLIQYYNGEERAKGNILERFSAQQFPDLHSELNLSSLELGDSALYFCASSAGTGDGNTIYFGEGSWLTVV.

CDR3 nucleotides: TGTGCCAGCAGTGTACAGAAGGGCTACACCTTC. Amino acids: CASSVQKGYTF. The chain links TRBV6-1 to TRBJ1-2; the D is unclear. V dropped 4 bases and J dropped 8 bases, with 8 bases sitting between them. The germline V gene has CDR1 MNHNS and CDR2 SASEGT. There are 11 residues in the CDR3.

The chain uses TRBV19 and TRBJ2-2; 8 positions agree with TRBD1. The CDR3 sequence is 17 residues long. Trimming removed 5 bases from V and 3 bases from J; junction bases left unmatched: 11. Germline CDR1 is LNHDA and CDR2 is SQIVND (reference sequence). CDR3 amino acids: CASSLGQGAPYTGELFF. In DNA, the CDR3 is TGTGCCAGTAGTTTGGGGCAGGGGGCCCCGTACACCGGGGAGCTGTTTTTT. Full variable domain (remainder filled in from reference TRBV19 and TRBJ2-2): DGGITQSPKYLFRKEGQNVTLSCEQNLNHDAMYWYRQDPGQGLRLIYYSQIVNDFQKGDIAEGYSVSREKKESFPLTVTSAQKNPTAFYLCASSLGQGAPYTGELFFGEGSRLTVL.

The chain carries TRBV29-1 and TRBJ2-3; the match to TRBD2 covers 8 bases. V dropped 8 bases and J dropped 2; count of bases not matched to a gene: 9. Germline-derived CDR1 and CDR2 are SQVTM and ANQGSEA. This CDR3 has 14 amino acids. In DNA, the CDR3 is TGCAGCTACAGGGTAGCGGGATACACAGATACGCAGTATTTT. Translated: CSYRVAGYTDTQYF.

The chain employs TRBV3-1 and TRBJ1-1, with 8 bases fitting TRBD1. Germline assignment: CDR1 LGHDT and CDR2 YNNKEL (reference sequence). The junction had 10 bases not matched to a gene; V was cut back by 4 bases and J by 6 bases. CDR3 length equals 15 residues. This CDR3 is CASSLNTGGPPEAFF. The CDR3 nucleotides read TGTGCCAGCAGCCTTAACACAGGGGGTCCGCCTGAAGCTTTCTTT. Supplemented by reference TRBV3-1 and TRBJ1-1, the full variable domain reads DTAVSQTPKYLVTQMGNDKSIKCEQNLGHDTMYWYKQDSKKFLKIMFSYNNKELIINETVPNRFSPKSPDKAHLNLHINSLELGDSAVYFCASSLNTGGPPEAFFGQGTRLTVV.

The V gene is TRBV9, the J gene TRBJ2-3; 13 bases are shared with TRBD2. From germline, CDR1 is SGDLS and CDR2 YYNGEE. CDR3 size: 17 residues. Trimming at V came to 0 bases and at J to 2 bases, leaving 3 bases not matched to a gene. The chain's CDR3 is CASSVGGLAGVTDTQYF. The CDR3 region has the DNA TGTGCCAGCAGCGTAGGCGGACTAGCGGGGGTCACAGATACGCAGTATTTT.

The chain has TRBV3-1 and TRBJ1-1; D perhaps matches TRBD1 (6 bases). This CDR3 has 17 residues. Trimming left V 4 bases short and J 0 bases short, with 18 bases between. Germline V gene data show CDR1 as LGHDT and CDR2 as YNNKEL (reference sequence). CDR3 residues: CASSPSGTSLMNTEAFF. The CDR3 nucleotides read TGTGCCAGCAGCCCGTCCGGGACATCTCTCATGAACACTGAAGCTTTCTTT.